Below, one T cell receptor beta chain is given with its context. Antigen: not known. This record belongs to a study of blood T cells in healthy people across ages. CDR1 is LGHNA, CDR2 YSLEER, per germline. The CDR3 length is 15 residues. The V end lost 1 base, the J end lost 12 bases, and 19 bases lay between the germline ends. It was with a sample-barcoded 5' primer and a J-beta primer mix that a second PCR of roughly 7 to 12 cycles was run. TCRdb re-derived calls from the 5' RACE reads in MiXCR, one entry per CDR3 protein. The data hold 650,000 to 1,000,000 distinct CDR3 sequences, with under 40% observed a single time. Points from the study as a whole: In long-lived donors, naive CD4+ cell counts and diversity exceeded those of aged donors.

Total RNA extracted from each sample amounted to at least 5.5 micrograms. Source material: blood. The chain combines TRBV4-3 with TRBJ2-1; D possibly corresponds to TRBD1 (5 bases). The TCR sequence derives from a man aged 18 to 30 in good health. The CDR3 sequence is CASSQGGASVLGQFF. The CDR3 DNA reads as TGCGCCAGCAGCCAAGGTGGGGCTTCGGTGCTTGGGCAGTTCTTC.